This T cell receptor (beta chain) was documented in a study of shared clonotypes between healthy human individuals. General study results and limits: Depth was large, yet rarefaction showed that sorted-subset sequencing was incomplete.

Investigators spread the genomic DNA of each subset evenly over several immunoSEQ plates. Here immunoSEQ multiplex PCR was the method, and the copy in TCRdb shows in-frame clones only, minus some. The data contain approximately 940,000 clones, less than 85% of them singletons. To note about this clone: Its antigen is currently unknown. Other DNA sequences in this specimen translate into the identical CDR3.

The sample consisted of memory CD4+ T cells sorted from blood. Stated subset: CD45RA-negative fraction. This clonotype was obtained from a man younger than 35 in good health.

The CDR3 spells CASSLARGLTDTQYF. CDR3 bases: TGTGCCAGCAGCTTAGCGCGGGGGCTGACAGATACGCAGTATTTT. The V gene is TRBV7-2, the J gene TRBJ2-3, with TRBD2 as a possible D gene (7 bases). The germline V and J ends were trimmed by 0 bases and 3 bases, with 10 bases remaining between them. Looked up from germline, CDR1 is SGHTA and CDR2 is FQGNSA. This CDR3 spans 15 amino acids.